A selection of T cell receptor beta chains follows, all from one sample in a study of a mutant IDH1 vaccine in newly diagnosed glioma. Antigens for these TCRs are unknown. Assay used: immunoSEQ multiplex PCR; TCRdb lists only in-frame clones, some missing. The sample includes some 40,000 clones, roughly four fifths of them seen just once. Sample: PBMCs, taken from a glioma patient whose treatment included an IDH1 peptide vaccine. The receptors derive from a man aged 40-50 years with glioma. Both conserved end residues are part of each CDR3. The D gene is left open where the match is weak. Part of the rows lack a size; the others show once, few, many or a class for expanded clones.

abundance	d_gene	v_gene	j_gene	CDR3nt	CDR3aa
NA	TRBD1	TRBV7-2	TRBJ1-5	TGTGCCAGCAGCCTGACAGGGGGAGGTCAGCCCCAGCATTTT	CASSLTGGGQPQHF
once	NA	TRBV7-2	TRBJ1-4	TGTGCCAGCAGCTTATCATCCGGGACGGCTAATGAAAAACTGTTTTTT	CASSLSSGTANEKLFF
NA	NA	TRBV29-1	TRBJ1-1	TGCAGCGTTGTGGCTGGACCTTACACTGAAGCTTTCTTT	CSVVAGPYTEAFF
NA	NA	TRBV13	TRBJ1-5	TGTGCCAGCAGCTTAGGCCGAGGCAGCAATCAGCCCCAGCATTTT	CASSLGRGSNQPQHF
once	NA	TRBV7-2	TRBJ2-5	TGTGCCAGCAGCTTAGAGTTTAGCGGAGAGACCCAGTACTTC	CASSLEFSGETQYF
NA	NA	TRBV5-1	TRBJ1-1	TGCGCCAGCAGCTTAACAGGGTCGGTTACTGAAGCTTTCTTT	CASSLTGSVTEAFF
NA	NA	TRBV6-5	TRBJ1-2	TGTGCCAGCAGTTATGGGGCTGGACAGTCTTATGGCTACACCTTC	CASSYGAGQSYGYTF
NA	TRBD2	TRBV7-9	TRBJ2-1	TGTGCCAGCAGCTTCACTAGCGGGGGATCAGGAGGGGATGAGCAGTTCTTC	CASSFTSGGSGGDEQFF
NA	NA	TRBV19	TRBJ2-4	TGTGCCAGTAGAGGGTACAGCGAGAAAAACATTCAGTACTTC	CASRGYSEKNIQYF
NA	TRBD1	TRBV29-1	TRBJ1-6	TGCAGCGTTGCGGACAGGGCCGACTCACCCCTCCACTTT	CSVADRADSPLHF
NA	NA	TRBV5-4	TRBJ2-7	TGTGCCAGCAGCCCGGGGGGCGGGGACTCCTACGAGCAGTACTTC	CASSPGGGDSYEQYF
NA	TRBD1	TRBV7-2	TRBJ2-2	TGTGCCAGCAGCGCCACATACAGGGGGTCGGACGGGGAGCTGTTTTTT	CASSATYRGSDGELFF
NA	NA	TRBV18	TRBJ2-3	TGTGCCAGCTCGCCCGAGGCCACGCAGTATTTT	CASSPEATQYF
NA	TRBD1	TRBV6-6	TRBJ1-5	TGTGCCAGCAGCTCCGGACAGGACAATCAGCCCCAGCATTTT	CASSSGQDNQPQHF
NA	NA	TRBV6-1	TRBJ2-3	TGTGCCAGCAAGACGGGCGTTTCCACAGATACGCAGTATTTT	CASKTGVSTDTQYF
NA	TRBD2	TRBV14	TRBJ2-2	TGTGCCAGCAGTCCCGCCGCGGGGGTTAACACCGGGGAGCTGTTTTTT	CASSPAAGVNTGELFF
NA	TRBD2	TRBV2	TRBJ2-2	TGTGCCAGCAGTGTGAGCGGGAGCGTCGCCGGGGAGCTGTTTTTT	CASSVSGSVAGELFF
NA	NA	TRBV7-6	TRBJ1-2	TGTGCCAGCAGCCTTGACTCCAGTCCTGGGGGCTACACCTTC	CASSLDSSPGGYTF
NA	NA	TRBV2	TRBJ1-6	TGTGCCAGCAGTGCCAGGGGTTCACCCCTCCACTTT	CASSARGSPLHF
NA	NA	TRBV4-1	TRBJ1-2	TGCGCCAGCAGCCAAGTCCGCCGGGGAGGCTACACCTTC	CASSQVRRGGYTF
NA	NA	TRBV5-1	TRBJ2-5	TGCGCCAGCAGCTTGGCTCAGATTAGTATGGAGACCCAGTACTTC	CASSLAQISMETQYF
NA	NA	TRBV27	TRBJ1-1	TGTGCCAGCAGTTTAGGGGCAGGGACTGAAGCTTTCTTT	CASSLGAGTEAFF